The source of this T cell receptor beta chain is a study of lymphopenia after photon versus proton radiotherapy. As for this clone: Its antigen remains unidentified.

Notes on the study in general: Proton therapy kept repertoires fairly stable, unlike photons, which gained effector/memory cells. Survival link was tested only in deceased patients; proton benefit remains a possibility.

Libraries were prepared by immunoSEQ multiplex PCR; TCRdb keeps only in-frame clonotypes and omits some of them. The table records around 70,000 clones, roughly 92% of them present only once. This CDR3 is 14 amino acids long. Between the trimmed V and J ends, which lost 4 bases and 4 bases, there was a span of 14 bases. The V gene's germline CDR1 is SGHRS and CDR2 YFSETQ. The sequence was collected from a woman between 40 and 50 years old with cholangiocarcinoma. Specimen: peripheral blood, collected from a patient treated with photon-based radiotherapy. The chain recombines TRBV5-1 with TRBJ1-1; TRBD1 is a possible D gene (6 bases). The CDR3 DNA reads TGCGCCAGCAGCACCCAGGGGTTGGGCACTGAAGCTTTCTTT. As protein: CASSTQGLGTEAFF.